A selection of T cell receptor beta chains follows, all from one sample in a study of PD-1 blockade in classical Hodgkin lymphoma. Libraries were prepared by immunoSEQ multiplex PCR; TCRdb keeps only in-frame clonotypes and omits some of them. The table includes some 96,000 clones, 80% to 85% detected once. This sample comprised peripheral blood mononuclear cells (PBMCs), obtained at baseline. The receptors shown here come from a human donor with classical Hodgkin lymphoma. The CDR3 runs from the conserved cysteine through the conserved F or W. D genes are given only for firm matches. Clone sizes are given selectively: once, few, many, or a class where the clone is expanded.

j_call v_call d_call clone_size cdr3_nt cdr3_aa
TRBJ2-3 TRBV5-1 TRBD2 - TGCGCCAGCAGCTTGGCACTAGCGGGAGCAGATACGCAGTATTTT CASSLALAGADTQYF
TRBJ2-1 TRBV1 - - TGCACCAGCAGCCAAGTACCGGGCATCTACAATGAGCAGTTCTTC CTSSQVPGIYNEQFF
TRBJ2-3 TRBV7-2 TRBD2 - TGTGCCAGCAGCTTAAGGGAAGGGACGGGAGGTAGGACAGATACGCAGTATTTT CASSLREGTGGRTDTQYF
TRBJ2-3 TRBV9 - - TGTGCCAGCAGCGTAGAGTTCGCCGGTCAGGGGCAAGATACGCAGTATTTT CASSVEFAGQGQDTQYF
TRBJ2-7 TRBV27 TRBD2 - TGTGCCAGCCGACTAGCGGGAGGCTACCTTTCCTACGAGCAGTACTTC CASRLAGGYLSYEQYF
TRBJ1-1 TRBV7-8 TRBD1 - TGTGCCAGCAGCTTCAACAGGGGCACTGAAGCTTTCTTT CASSFNRGTEAFF
TRBJ2-7 TRBV29-1 - once TGCAGCGTTTCCCATGGGTCCTACGAGCAGTACTTC CSVSHGSYEQYF
TRBJ1-5 TRBV6-1 TRBD1 - TGTGCCAGCAGTGGGGGACAGGACAGGGGTTATAGCAATCAGCCCCAGCATTTT CASSGGQDRGYSNQPQHF
TRBJ2-7 TRBV5-8 TRBD2 - TGTGCCAGCAGCTCATTAGCGGGAATTGTCGAGCAGTACTTC CASSSLAGIVEQYF
TRBJ1-1 TRBV6-1 - - TGTGCCAGCAGCGAGGATTGGCGGATGAACACTGAAGCTTTCTTT CASSEDWRMNTEAFF
TRBJ2-1 TRBV21-1 - - TGTGCCAGCACGCAGTCCCCACATGGAGAGCAGTTCTTC CASTQSPHGEQFF
TRBJ2-7 TRBV7-3 - - TGTGCCAGCAGCTCTGCCGGAGCCTACGAGCAGTACTTC CASSSAGAYEQYF
TRBJ2-5 TRBV6-5 TRBD2 once TGTGCCAGCAGTTACTCGGCGGGAGACTTTTTGGAGACCCAGTACTTC CASSYSAGDFLETQYF
TRBJ2-1 TRBV7-2 TRBD1 - TGTGCCAGCAGCTTAACAGGGGAAAGCTCCTACAATGAGCAGTTCTTC CASSLTGESSYNEQFF
TRBJ2-7 TRBV11-3 - - TGTGCCAGCAGCACCGCCCAGGGGGTAGCGGGACTATACGAGCAGTACTTC CASSTAQGVAGLYEQYF
TRBJ1-2 TRBV7-9 - - TGCGCCAGCAGCTTAGCAGGGCAGGATGGCTACACCTTC CASSLAGQDGYTF
TRBJ2-5 TRBV25-1 - - TGTGCCAGCAGTGAGCTGAAAGAGACCCAGTACTTC CASSELKETQYF
TRBJ2-2 TRBV10-2 - - TGCGCCAGCAGTGAGCCCGGGGAGCTGTTTTTT CASSEPGELFF
TRBJ1-5 TRBV28 - - TGTGCCAGCAGTCCATCCCGGGGGGTGAGCAATCAGCCCCAGCATTTT CASSPSRGVSNQPQHF
TRBJ2-1 TRBV6-6 TRBD1 - TGTGCCAGCAGTAGGGGACAGGGGTTAGGCAATGAGCAGTTCTTC CASSRGQGLGNEQFF
TRBJ2-1 TRBV9 - - TGTGCCAGCAGCGTAGAGGCCTACGGCAATGAGCAGTTCTTC CASSVEAYGNEQFF
TRBJ2-5 TRBV7-9 - - TGTGCCAGCAGCTCCCCCCCACCTTACCGGGAGCAGGAGACCCAGTACTTC CASSSPPPYREQETQYF
TRBJ1-3 TRBV5-1 TRBD1 - TGCGCCAGCACCCGGGGGCAGGGGGCGGACACCATATATTTT CASTRGQGADTIYF
TRBJ1-2 TRBV6-6 TRBD1 - TGTGCCAGCAGTACGACAGGGAGTCACTATGGCTACACCTTC CASSTTGSHYGYTF
TRBJ2-2 TRBV30 - - TGTGCCTGGAGTGTTGGGACACTTAACACCGGGGAGCTGTTTTTT CAWSVGTLNTGELFF
TRBJ1-5 TRBV7-2 - - TGTGCCAGCAGCTTAATGAGCACAGGTTACAATCAGCCCCAGCATTTT CASSLMSTGYNQPQHF
TRBJ2-5 TRBV13 - few TGTGCCAGCAGCGAACGCTCGCTAGCGTTGACGCAAGAGACCCAGTACTTC CASSERSLALTQETQYF
TRBJ1-4 TRBV7-8 - - TGTGCCAGCAGGGGCCCCTCTCAGGGGGAAAAACTGTTTTTT CASRGPSQGEKLFF
TRBJ2-2 TRBV5-1 TRBD2 - TGCGCCAGCAGCTCCTTGGCGGGAGTTGATTCCGGGGAGCTGTTTTTT CASSSLAGVDSGELFF
TRBJ1-4 TRBV19 - - TGTGCCACCGCGACGGGGCTCATTAATGAAAAACTGTTTTTT CATATGLINEKLFF
TRBJ2-4 TRBV27 - few TGTGCCAGCAGTTTACAGGGCCTAGGGGACATTCAGTACTTC CASSLQGLGDIQYF
TRBJ2-4 TRBV19 - - TGTGCCAGTACCCCCCCGGGGCCGAAAAACATTCAGTACTTC CASTPPGPKNIQYF
TRBJ1-2 TRBV19 - - TGTGCCAGTAGTATAAAAAGGGTTAACTATGGCTACACCTTC CASSIKRVNYGYTF